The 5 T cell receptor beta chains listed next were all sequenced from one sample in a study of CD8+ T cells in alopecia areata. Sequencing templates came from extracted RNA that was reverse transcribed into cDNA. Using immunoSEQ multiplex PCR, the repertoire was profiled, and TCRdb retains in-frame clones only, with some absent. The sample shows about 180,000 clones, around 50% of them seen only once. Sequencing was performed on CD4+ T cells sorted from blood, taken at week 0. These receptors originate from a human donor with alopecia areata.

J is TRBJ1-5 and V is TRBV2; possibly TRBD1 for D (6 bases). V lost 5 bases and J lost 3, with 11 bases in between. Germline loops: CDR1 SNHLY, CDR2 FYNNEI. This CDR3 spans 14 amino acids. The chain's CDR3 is CASSLGQPNQPQHF. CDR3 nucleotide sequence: TGTGCCAGCAGTTTAGGACAGCCCAATCAGCCCCAGCATTTT.

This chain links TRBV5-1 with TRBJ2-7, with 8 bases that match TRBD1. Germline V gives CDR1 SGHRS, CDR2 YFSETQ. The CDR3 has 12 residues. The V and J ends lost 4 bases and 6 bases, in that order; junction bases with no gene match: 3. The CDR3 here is CASSRTGFEQYF. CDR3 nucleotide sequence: TGCGCCAGCAGCAGGACAGGGTTCGAGCAGTACTTC.

CDR3 in amino acids: CASSIFFRGTGELFF. In DNA form, the CDR3 reads TGTGCCAGTAGTATCTTTTTTAGAGGCACCGGGGAGCTGTTTTTT. The chain recombines TRBV19 with TRBJ2-2; D unclear. Trimming removed 3 bases at V and 4 bases at J, with 12 bases between. The CDR3 is 15 amino acids. Germline V gene sequence: CDR1 LNHDA, CDR2 SQIVND (reference sequence).

CDR3 sequence: CASSLTTGRFNEQFF. As DNA, the CDR3 is TGTGCCAGCAGCCTCACGACAGGAAGGTTCAATGAGCAGTTCTTC. V gene TRBV6-5 combines with J gene TRBJ2-1, with a tentative D call TRBD1 (6 bases). The CDR3 runs 15 residues. Trimming stripped 6 bases from V and 6 bases from J, with 18 bases between. The germline V gene has CDR1 MNHEY and CDR2 SVGAGI.

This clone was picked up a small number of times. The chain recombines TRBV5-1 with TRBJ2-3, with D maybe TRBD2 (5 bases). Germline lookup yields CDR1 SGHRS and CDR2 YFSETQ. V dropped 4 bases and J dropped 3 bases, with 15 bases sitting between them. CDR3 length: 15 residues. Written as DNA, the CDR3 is TGCGCCAGCAGCCATCCGGGGTCAACAACAGATACGCAGTATTTT. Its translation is CASSHPGSTTDTQYF.